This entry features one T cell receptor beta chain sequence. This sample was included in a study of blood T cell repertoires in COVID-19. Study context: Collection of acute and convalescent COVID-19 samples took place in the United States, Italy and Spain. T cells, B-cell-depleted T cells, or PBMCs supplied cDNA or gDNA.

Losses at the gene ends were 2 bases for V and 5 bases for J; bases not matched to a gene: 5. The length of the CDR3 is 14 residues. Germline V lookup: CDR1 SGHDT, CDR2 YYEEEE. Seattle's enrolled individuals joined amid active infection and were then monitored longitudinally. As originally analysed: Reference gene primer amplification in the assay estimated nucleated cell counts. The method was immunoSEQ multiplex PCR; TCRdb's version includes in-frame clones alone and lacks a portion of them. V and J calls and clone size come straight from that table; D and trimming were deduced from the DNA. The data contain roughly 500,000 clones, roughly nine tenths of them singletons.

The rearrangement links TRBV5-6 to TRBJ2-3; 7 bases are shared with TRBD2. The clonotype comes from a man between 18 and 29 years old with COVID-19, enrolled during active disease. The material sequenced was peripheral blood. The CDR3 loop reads CASSFSGRVDTQYF. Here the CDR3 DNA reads TGTGCCAGCAGCTTCTCAGGGAGGGTAGATACGCAGTATTTT. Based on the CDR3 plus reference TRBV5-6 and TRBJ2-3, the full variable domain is DAGVTQSPTHLIKTRGQQVTLRCSPKSGHDTVSWYQQALGQGPQFIFQYYEEEERQRGNFPDRFSGHQFPNYSSELNVNALLLGDSALYLCASSFSGRVDTQYFGPGTRLTVL.